The entry that follows covers one TCR beta chain sequence. The sample is drawn from a study of blood T cell repertoires in COVID-19. As for the study in general: In each case, the material was cDNA or gDNA derived from T cells, B-cell-depleted T cells, or PBMCs.

Clones were sequenced by immunoSEQ multiplex PCR, and TCRdb holds only the in-frame ones, with some missing. The sample lists under 200,000 clones; 70% to 90% were seen once. Germline V gene lookup returns CDR1 LNHDA and CDR2 SQIVND (reference sequence). The CDR3 consists of 15 residues. V shed 6 bases and J 3 bases; nucleotides not matched to a gene: 7. The receptor comes from a man between 40 and 49 years old with active or convalescent COVID-19. Material: peripheral blood. The genes are TRBV19 and TRBJ1-3; 8 positions match TRBD1. The CDR3 protein is CASRPQGVYGNTIYF. The CDR3 DNA sequence: TGTGCCAGTAGACCACAGGGGGTATATGGAAACACCATATATTTT.